Below are 3 T cell receptor beta chains sequenced from a single sample in a study of blood T cell repertoires in COVID-19. Sequenced by immunoSEQ multiplex PCR; TCRdb stores in-frame clones only, minus some. The sample has some 280,000 clones, 85% seen once; the top ten hold 4.1%. The sample taken for sequencing was peripheral blood. The receptors here all came from a woman aged 50 to 65 with active or convalescent COVID-19.

The J gene is TRBJ1-1, the V gene TRBV15, with D uncertain. V dropped 3 bases and J dropped 5 bases, with 7 bases sitting between them. Germline values: CDR1 LNHNV, CDR2 YYDKDF (reference sequence). The CDR3 extends over 12 amino acids. CDR3 bases: TGTGCCACCAGCAGGAGATATACTGAAGCTTTCTTT. It translates to CATSRRYTEAFF. Full variable domain (missing parts from reference TRBV15 and TRBJ1-1): DAMVIQNPRYQVTQFGKPVTLSCSQTLNHNVMYWYQQKSSQAPKLLFHYYDKDFNNEADTPDNFQSRRPNTSFCFLDIRSPGLGDTAMYLCATSRRYTEAFFGQGTRLTVV.

CDR3 nucleotide sequence: TGCGCCAGCAGCTTGGCCCTGGGGGCACGGGAGCAGTACTTC. It specifies CASSLALGAREQYF. The chain combines TRBV5-1 with TRBJ2-7; D is perhaps TRBD1 (6 bases). V was shortened by 0 bases and J by 7 bases, with 14 bases between the two germline ends. The CDR3 loop spans 14 amino acids. In germline, CDR1 is SGHRS, CDR2 YFSETQ.

In its sample, this clone was seen once. The V call is TRBV6-5, the J call TRBJ1-5; perhaps TRBD1 as D (5 bases). The CDR3 is made up of 14 amino acids. V lost 7 bases and J lost 1, with 11 bases in between. Germline V gives CDR1 MNHEY, CDR2 SVGAGI. CDR3 sequence reads: CASTGGGSNQPQHF. CDR3 coding DNA: TGTGCCAGCACTGGCGGGGGGAGCAATCAGCCCCAGCATTTT.